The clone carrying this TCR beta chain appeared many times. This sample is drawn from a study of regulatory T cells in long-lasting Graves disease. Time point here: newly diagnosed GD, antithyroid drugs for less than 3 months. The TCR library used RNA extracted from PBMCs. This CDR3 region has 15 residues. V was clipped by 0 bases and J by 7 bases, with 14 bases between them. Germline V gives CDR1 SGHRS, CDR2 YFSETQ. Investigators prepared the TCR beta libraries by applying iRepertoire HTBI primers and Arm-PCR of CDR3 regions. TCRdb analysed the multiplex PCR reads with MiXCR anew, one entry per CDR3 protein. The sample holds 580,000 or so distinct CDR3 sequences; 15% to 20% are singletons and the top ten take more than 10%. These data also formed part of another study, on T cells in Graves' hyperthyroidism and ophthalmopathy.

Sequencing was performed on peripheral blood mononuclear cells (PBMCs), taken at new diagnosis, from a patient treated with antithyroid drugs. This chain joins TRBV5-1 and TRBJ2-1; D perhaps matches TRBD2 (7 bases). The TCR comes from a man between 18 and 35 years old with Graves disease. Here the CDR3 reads CASSLGGGNVNEQFF. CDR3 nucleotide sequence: TGCGCCAGCAGCTTGGGGGGGGGCAACGTTAATGAGCAGTTCTTC.